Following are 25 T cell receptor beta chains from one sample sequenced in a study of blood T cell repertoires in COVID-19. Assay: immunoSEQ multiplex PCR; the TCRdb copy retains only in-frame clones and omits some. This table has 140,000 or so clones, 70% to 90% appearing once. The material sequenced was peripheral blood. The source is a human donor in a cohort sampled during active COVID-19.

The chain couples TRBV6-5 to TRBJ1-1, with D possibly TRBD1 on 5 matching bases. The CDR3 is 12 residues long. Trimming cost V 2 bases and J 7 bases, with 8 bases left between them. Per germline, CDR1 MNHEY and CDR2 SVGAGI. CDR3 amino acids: CASSYTGGEAFF. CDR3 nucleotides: TGTGCCAGCAGTTACACCGGGGGTGAAGCTTTCTTT.

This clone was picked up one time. The CDR3 is CASSLGEGRPLHF. The CDR3 bases are TGCGCCAGCAGCTTGGGGGAGGGGAGGCCCCTCCACTTT. The chain employs TRBV5-1 and TRBJ1-6; maybe TRBD1 (5 bases). Trimming pared 0 bases from V and 13 bases from J, leaving 11 bases between. The CDR3 spans 13 residues. The germline V gene has CDR1 SGHRS and CDR2 YFSETQ.

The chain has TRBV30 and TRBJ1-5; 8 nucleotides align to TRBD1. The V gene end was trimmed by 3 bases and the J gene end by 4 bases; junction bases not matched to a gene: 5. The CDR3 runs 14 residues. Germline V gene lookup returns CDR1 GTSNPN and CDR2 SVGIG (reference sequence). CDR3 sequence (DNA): TGTGCCTGGAGCCTTGACAGGGGAAATCAGCCCCAGCATTTT. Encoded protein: CAWSLDRGNQPQHF.

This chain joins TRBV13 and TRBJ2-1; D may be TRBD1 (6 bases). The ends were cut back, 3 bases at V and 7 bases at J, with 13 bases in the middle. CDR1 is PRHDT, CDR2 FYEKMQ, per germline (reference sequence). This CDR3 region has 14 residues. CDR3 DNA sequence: TGTGCCAGCAGCTTTCATGGACAGCCAAATGAGCAGTTCTTC. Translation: CASSFHGQPNEQFF.

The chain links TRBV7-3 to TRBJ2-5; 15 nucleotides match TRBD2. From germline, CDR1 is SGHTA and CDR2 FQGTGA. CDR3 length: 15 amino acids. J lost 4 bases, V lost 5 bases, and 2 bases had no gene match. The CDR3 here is CASSPGLAGGETQYF. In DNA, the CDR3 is TGTGCCAGCAGCCCGGGACTAGCGGGGGGAGAGACCCAGTACTTC.

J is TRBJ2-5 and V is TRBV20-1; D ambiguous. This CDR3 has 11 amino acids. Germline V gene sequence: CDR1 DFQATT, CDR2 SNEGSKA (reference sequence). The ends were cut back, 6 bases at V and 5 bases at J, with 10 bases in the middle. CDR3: CSAGLLETQYF. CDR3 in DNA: TGCAGTGCCGGTCTTCTGGAGACCCAGTACTTC.

The CDR3 DNA follows: TGCGCCAGCAGCGTTGGGGGACTAGCGGGCGGCTCCTACGAGCAGTACTTC. This codes for CASSVGGLAGGSYEQYF. The chain combines TRBV5-1 with TRBJ2-7; 12 bases agree with TRBD2. The CDR3 has 17 amino acids. With 4 bases clipped from V and 0 bases from J, the junction kept 8 bases outside the gene matches. Germline V CDR1 and CDR2: SGHRS, YFSETQ. The variable domain in full, completed from reference TRBV5-1 and TRBJ2-7, reads KAGVTQTPRYLIKTRGQQVTLSCSPISGHRSVSWYQQTPGQGLQFLFEYFSETQRNKGNFPGRFSGRQFSNSRSEMNVSTLELGDSALYLCASSVGGLAGGSYEQYFGPGTRLTVT.

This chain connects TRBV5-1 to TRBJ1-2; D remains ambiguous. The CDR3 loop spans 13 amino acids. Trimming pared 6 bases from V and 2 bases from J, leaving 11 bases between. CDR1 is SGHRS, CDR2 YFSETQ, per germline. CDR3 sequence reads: CASNYGENYGYTF. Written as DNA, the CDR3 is TGCGCCAGCAATTACGGGGAGAACTATGGCTACACCTTC.

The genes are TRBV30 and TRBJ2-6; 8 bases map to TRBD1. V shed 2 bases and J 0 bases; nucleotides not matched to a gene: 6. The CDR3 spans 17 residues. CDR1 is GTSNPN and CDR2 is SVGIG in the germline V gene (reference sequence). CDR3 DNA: TGTGCCTGGAGTCCCACCGACAGGGGCTCTGGGGCCAACGTCCTGACTTTC. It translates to CAWSPTDRGSGANVLTF.

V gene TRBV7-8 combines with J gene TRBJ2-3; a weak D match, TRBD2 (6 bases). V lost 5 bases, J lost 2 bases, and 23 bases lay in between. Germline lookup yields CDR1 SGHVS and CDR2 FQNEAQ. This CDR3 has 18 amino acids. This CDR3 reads CASSAHSEGTALTDTQYF. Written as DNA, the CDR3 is TGTGCCAGCAGCGCCCACTCGGAGGGGACCGCTCTCACAGATACGCAGTATTTT. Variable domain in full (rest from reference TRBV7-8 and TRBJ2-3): GAGVSQSPRYKVAKRGQDVALRCDPISGHVSLFWYQQALGQGPEFLTYFQNEAQLDKSGLPSDRFFAERPEGSVSTLKIQRTQQEDSAVYLCASSAHSEGTALTDTQYFGPGTRLTVL.

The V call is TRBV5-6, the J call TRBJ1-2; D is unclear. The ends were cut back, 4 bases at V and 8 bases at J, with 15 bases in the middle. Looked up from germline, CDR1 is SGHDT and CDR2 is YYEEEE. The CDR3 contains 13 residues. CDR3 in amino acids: CASSVEAFRGYTF. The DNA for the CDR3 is TGTGCCAGCAGCGTTGAGGCTTTTAGGGGCTACACCTTC.

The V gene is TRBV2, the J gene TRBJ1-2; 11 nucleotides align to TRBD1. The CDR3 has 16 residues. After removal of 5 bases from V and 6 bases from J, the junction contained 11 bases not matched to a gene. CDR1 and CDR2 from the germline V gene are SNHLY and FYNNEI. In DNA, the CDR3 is TGTGCCAGCAGTCCCGGGACAGGGGGGCGGAAGGATGGCTACACCTTC. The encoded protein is CASSPGTGGRKDGYTF.

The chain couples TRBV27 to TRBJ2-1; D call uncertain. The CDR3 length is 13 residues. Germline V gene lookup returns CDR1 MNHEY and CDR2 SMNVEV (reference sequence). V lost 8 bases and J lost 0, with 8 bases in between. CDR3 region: CASGLSSYNEQFF. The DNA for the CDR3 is TGTGCCAGCGGTCTAAGCTCCTACAATGAGCAGTTCTTC.

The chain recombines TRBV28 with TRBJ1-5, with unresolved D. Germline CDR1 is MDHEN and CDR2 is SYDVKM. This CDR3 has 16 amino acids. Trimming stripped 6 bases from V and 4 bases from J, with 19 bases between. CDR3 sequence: CASRILDSGQNQPQHF. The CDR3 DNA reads TGTGCCAGCAGAATCCTGGACTCGGGCCAGAATCAGCCCCAGCATTTT.

This chain's CDR3 is CASSGQGTVLNTEAFF. In DNA form, the CDR3 reads TGTGCCAGCAGTGGACAGGGGACGGTACTTAACACTGAAGCTTTCTTT. The V call is TRBV2, the J call TRBJ1-1; the match to TRBD1 covers 8 bases. Germline V gene data show CDR1 as SNHLY and CDR2 as FYNNEI. After removal of 4 bases from V and 2 bases from J, the junction contained 9 bases not matched to a gene. The CDR3 has 16 residues.

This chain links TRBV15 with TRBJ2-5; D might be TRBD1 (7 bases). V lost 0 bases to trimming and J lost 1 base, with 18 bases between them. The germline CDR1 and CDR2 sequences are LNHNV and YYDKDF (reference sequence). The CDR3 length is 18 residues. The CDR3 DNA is TGTGCCACCAGCAGAGATAGGAGGCAGGGGGGTTTCCAAGAGACCCAGTACTTC. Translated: CATSRDRRQGGFQETQYF.

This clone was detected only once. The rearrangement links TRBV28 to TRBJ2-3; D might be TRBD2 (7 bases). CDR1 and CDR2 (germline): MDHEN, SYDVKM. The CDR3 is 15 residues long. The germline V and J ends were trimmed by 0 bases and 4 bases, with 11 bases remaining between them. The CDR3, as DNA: TGTGCCAGCAGTTTATGGGTGGGGGGGCCAGATACGCAGTATTTT. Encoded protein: CASSLWVGGPDTQYF. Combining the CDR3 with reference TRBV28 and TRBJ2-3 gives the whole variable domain DVKVTQSSRYLVKRTGEKVFLECVQDMDHENMFWYRQDPGLGLRLIYFSYDVKMKEKGDIPEGYSVSREKKERFSLILESASTNQTSMYLCASSLWVGGPDTQYFGPGTRLTVL.

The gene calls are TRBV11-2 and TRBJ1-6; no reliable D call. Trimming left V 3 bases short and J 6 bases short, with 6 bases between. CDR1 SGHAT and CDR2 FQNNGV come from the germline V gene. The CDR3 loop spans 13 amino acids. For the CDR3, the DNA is TGTGCCAGCAGCTTGGAGGTTAATTCACCCCTCCACTTT. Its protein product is CASSLEVNSPLHF.

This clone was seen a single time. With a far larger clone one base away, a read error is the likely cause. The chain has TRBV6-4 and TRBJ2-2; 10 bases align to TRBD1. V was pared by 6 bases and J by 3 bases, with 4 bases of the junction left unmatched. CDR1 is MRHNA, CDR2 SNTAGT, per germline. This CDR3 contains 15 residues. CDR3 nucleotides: TGTGCCAGCAGCCCCGGGACAGGGGACACCGGGGAGCTGTTTTTT. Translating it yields CASSPGTGDTGELFF.

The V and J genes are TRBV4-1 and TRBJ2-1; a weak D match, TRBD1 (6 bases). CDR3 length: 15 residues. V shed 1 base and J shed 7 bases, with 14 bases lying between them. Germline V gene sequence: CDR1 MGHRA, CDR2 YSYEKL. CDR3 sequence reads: CASSQVPGAPNEQFF. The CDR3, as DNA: TGCGCCAGCAGCCAAGTCCCAGGGGCGCCAAATGAGCAGTTCTTC.

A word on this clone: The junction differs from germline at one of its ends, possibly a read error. CDR3 bases: TGTGCCAGCAGTAAGATGCGAGGGAAGGACGAACAGTACTTC. Amino acid sequence: CASSKMRGKDEQYF. The gene calls are TRBV6-5 and TRBJ2-7; a weak D match, TRBD2 (5 bases). This CDR3 is built from 14 residues. The germline CDR1 and CDR2 sequences are MNHEY and SVGAGI.

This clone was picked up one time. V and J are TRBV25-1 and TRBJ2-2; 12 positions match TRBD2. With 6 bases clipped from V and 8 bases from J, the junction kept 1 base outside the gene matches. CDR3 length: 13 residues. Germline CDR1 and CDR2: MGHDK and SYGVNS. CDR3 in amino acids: CASRGTSGGELFF. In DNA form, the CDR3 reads TGTGCCAGCAGGGGGACTAGCGGGGGGGAGCTGTTTTTT.

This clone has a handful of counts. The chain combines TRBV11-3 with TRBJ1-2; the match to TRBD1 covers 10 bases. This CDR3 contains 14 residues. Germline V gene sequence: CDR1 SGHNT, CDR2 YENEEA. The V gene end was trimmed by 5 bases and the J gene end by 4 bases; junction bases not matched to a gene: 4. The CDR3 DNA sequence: TGTGCCAGCAGCCCGGGACAGGGGTCCTATGGCTACACCTTC. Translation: CASSPGQGSYGYTF.

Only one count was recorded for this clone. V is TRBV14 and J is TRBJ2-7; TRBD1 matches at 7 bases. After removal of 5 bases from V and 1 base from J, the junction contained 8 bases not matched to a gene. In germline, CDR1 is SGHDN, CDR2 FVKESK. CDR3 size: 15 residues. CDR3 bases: TGTGCCAGCAGCAAGAGACAGGGATTTTCCTACGAGCAGTACTTC. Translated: CASSKRQGFSYEQYF.

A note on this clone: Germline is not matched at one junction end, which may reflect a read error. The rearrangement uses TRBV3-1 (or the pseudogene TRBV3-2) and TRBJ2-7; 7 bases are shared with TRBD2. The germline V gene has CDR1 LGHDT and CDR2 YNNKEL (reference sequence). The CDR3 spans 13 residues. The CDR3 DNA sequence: TGTGCCAGCAGCCAAGAGGGCAAGCGGGAAATGAACTTC. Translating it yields CASSQEGKREMNF.